The table lists the clone carrying this T cell receptor (beta chain) with many counts. Its target is not known. These data originate in a study of human T cells and chemical hapten exposure. Study background: Skin of the upper inner arm, about 2 cm by about 2 cm, received 2% DPC for sensitization.

The time point denotes: patch test 3, about 24 weeks after DPC sensitization. The treatment here: therapeutic diphenylcyclopropenone sensitization with weekly scalp DPC. The CDR3 consists of 14 residues. Trimming took 3 bases from V and 0 from J; bases not matched to a gene: 2. TCRdb reanalysed the RACE reads using MiXCR and keeps one entry per CDR3 protein. The top ten hold approximately 17% of the sample, which has tens of thousands of distinct CDR3 sequences, approximately 9.9% seen once. Whole-study results and caveats: With alopecia, donors may have immune responses unlike healthy people's. The study found that DPC sensitization did not change TCRs above 1 in 1000 frequency.

Sequences were derived from whole blood, sampled in connection with sensitization to the hapten diphenylcyclopropenone (DPC). This TCR came from a woman aged 40 to 50 with alopecia areata. Some clones in this sample may be carry-over from other donors' samples. The chain joins TRBV12-3 or TRBV12-4 to TRBJ2-7; 7 bases are shared with TRBD2. The CDR3 reads CASSLSGTSYEQYF. In nucleotides, the CDR3 is TGTGCCAGCAGTTTGAGCGGGACCTCCTACGAGCAGTACTTC.